These T cell receptor beta chains were read from a single sample in a study of T cell repertoires in cytomegalovirus infection. These TCRs' antigens remain unknown. In TCRdb, the reads were re-called with MiXCR into one record per CDR3 protein. The table records 600,000 to 700,000 distinct CDR3 sequences, approximately 33% of them present only once. Sequenced here: cultured PBMCs, sampled from culture after CMV antigen stimulation. The receptors were sampled from a human donor in good health (CMV status not recorded). Some clones in this sample may be carry-over from other donors' samples. Both conserved end residues are part of each CDR3. Fields, in order: V gene, clone size, D gene, J gene, CDR3 protein, CDR3 DNA. A D gene is named only where the DNA matches it firmly. Rows may omit the clone size; those that give it use once, few, many or a size class.

V: TRBV12-5
size: NA
D: NA
J: TRBJ1-6
CDR3: CASGPWARDKDNSPLHF
DNA: TGTGCTAGTGGTCCCTGGGCTCGGGACAAAGATAATTCACCCCTCCACTTT

V: TRBV13
size: NA
D: NA
J: TRBJ2-6
CDR3: CASAKVSGANVLTF
DNA: TGTGCCAGCGCAAAGGTCTCTGGGGCCAACGTCCTGACTTTC

V: TRBV5-6
size: NA
D: TRBD1
J: TRBJ2-7
CDR3: CASSSPRDRDSYEQYF
DNA: TGTGCCAGCAGCTCCCCCCGGGACAGGGATTCCTACGAGCAGTACTTC

V: TRBV6-2/TRBV6-3
size: few
D: NA
J: TRBJ1-5
CDR3: CASRSPGGPQHF
DNA: TGTGCCAGCCGGAGCCCCGGGGGACCCCAGCATTTT

V: TRBV2
size: NA
D: NA
J: TRBJ2-6
CDR3: CASWAGHTGANVLTF
DNA: TGTGCCAGCTGGGCCGGGCATACTGGGGCCAACGTCCTGACTTTC

V: TRBV7-2
size: many
D: NA
J: TRBJ1-1
CDR3: CASMRVPMNTEAFF
DNA: TGTGCCAGCATGCGGGTACCTATGAACACTGAAGCTTTCTTT

V: TRBV5-1
size: NA
D: TRBD1
J: TRBJ1-2
CDR3: CASSLRQGRGYGYTF
DNA: TGCGCCAGCAGCTTGCGACAGGGCCGGGGCTATGGCTACACCTTC

V: TRBV7-2
size: many
D: NA
J: TRBJ1-2
CDR3: CASSLQGPSTYGYTF
DNA: TGTGCCAGCAGCCTACAGGGCCCCAGCACCTATGGCTACACCTTC

V: TRBV7-6
size: NA
D: NA
J: TRBJ1-2
CDR3: CASSLRLGTQDGYTF
DNA: TGTGCCAGCAGCTTACGTTTAGGGACACAGGACGGCTACACCTTC

V: TRBV28
size: NA
D: TRBD2
J: TRBJ2-2
CDR3: CASSLQGGSAYTGELFF
DNA: TGTGCCAGCAGTTTGCAGGGAGGGTCTGCGTACACCGGGGAGCTGTTTTTT

V: TRBV5-3
size: once
D: NA
J: TRBJ1-1
CDR3: CARSSTGLNTEAFF
DNA: TGTGCCAGAAGCAGTACAGGGTTGAACACTGAAGCTTTCTTT

V: TRBV4-3
size: NA
D: NA
J: TRBJ2-4
CDR3: CASSQRFTGLLAKNIQYF
DNA: TGCGCCAGCAGCCAGCGATTTACAGGACTACTAGCCAAAAACATTCAGTACTTC

V: TRBV28
size: few
D: NA
J: TRBJ2-7
CDR3: CASRAFESSYEQYF
DNA: TGTGCCAGCAGGGCTTTTGAGAGCTCCTACGAGCAGTACTTC

V: TRBV7-2
size: many
D: NA
J: TRBJ2-3
CDR3: CASSPDSKPDTQYF
DNA: TGTGCCAGCAGCCCGGACAGTAAACCAGATACGCAGTATTTT

V: TRBV2
size: few
D: NA
J: TRBJ2-3
CDR3: CASSRMVRRSTDTQYF
DNA: TGTGCCAGCAGTAGAATGGTGAGACGGAGCACAGATACGCAGTATTTT

V: TRBV18
size: NA
D: NA
J: TRBJ1-3
CDR3: CASSPLINSGNTIYF
DNA: TGTGCCAGCTCACCGCTCATTAACTCTGGAAACACCATATATTTT

V: TRBV12-3/TRBV12-4
size: few
D: NA
J: TRBJ1-1
CDR3: CASSLGGFNTEAFF
DNA: TGTGCCAGCAGTTTAGGGGGGTTCAACACTGAAGCTTTCTTT

V: TRBV6-6
size: few
D: NA
J: TRBJ2-4
CDR3: CASTTELAKNIQYF
DNA: TGTGCCAGTACGACAGAACTAGCCAAAAACATTCAGTACTTC

V: TRBV7-2
size: many
D: NA
J: TRBJ2-1
CDR3: CASSLSGLNEQFF
DNA: TGTGCCAGCAGCCTTTCGGGGCTTAATGAGCAGTTCTTC

V: TRBV6-1
size: few
D: NA
J: TRBJ2-2
CDR3: CASIRGNTGELFF
DNA: TGTGCCAGCATAAGGGGAAACACCGGGGAGCTGTTTTTT

V: TRBV2
size: few
D: NA
J: TRBJ1-2
CDR3: CASRTNYGYTF
DNA: TGTGCCAGCCGGACAAACTATGGCTACACCTTC

V: TRBV7-2
size: many
D: NA
J: TRBJ1-3
CDR3: CASSFSGTGNTIYF
DNA: TGTGCCAGCAGCTTTTCGGGGACCGGGAACACCATATATTTT

V: TRBV20-1
size: few
D: NA
J: TRBJ2-2
CDR3: CSARDHGGNTGELFF
DNA: TGCAGTGCTAGAGATCATGGCGGTAACACCGGGGAGCTGTTTTTT

V: TRBV5-3
size: NA
D: NA
J: TRBJ2-5
CDR3: CASSASSGSGETQYF
DNA: TGTGCCAGCAGCGCATCCTCAGGGTCAGGGGAGACCCAGTACTTC

V: TRBV18
size: once
D: NA
J: TRBJ2-1
CDR3: CASSPDTLLYNEQFF
DNA: TGTGCCAGCTCCCCAGACACCCTACTGTACAATGAGCAGTTCTTC

V: TRBV7-9
size: NA
D: TRBD1
J: TRBJ2-3
CDR3: CASSIGTGGYTDTQYF
DNA: TGTGCCAGCAGCATAGGCACAGGGGGATACACAGATACGCAGTATTTT

V: TRBV29-1
size: few
D: NA
J: TRBJ2-5
CDR3: CSVGARLARETQYF
DNA: TGCAGCGTGGGGGCCCGACTAGCCCGGGAGACCCAGTACTTC

V: TRBV20-1
size: NA
D: NA
J: TRBJ1-2
CDR3: CSASPAMAYGYTF
DNA: TGCAGTGCTAGCCCTGCAATGGCATATGGCTACACCTTC

V: TRBV10-3
size: NA
D: TRBD2
J: TRBJ2-3
CDR3: CATRPGLAVKPPDTQYF
DNA: TGTGCCACCCGGCCCGGACTAGCGGTAAAACCGCCAGATACGCAGTATTTT

V: TRBV11-2
size: few
D: NA
J: TRBJ2-3
CDR3: CASSFGLVATDTQYF
DNA: TGTGCCAGCAGCTTCGGGCTAGTGGCAACAGATACGCAGTATTTT

V: TRBV7-2
size: few
D: TRBD1
J: TRBJ2-7
CDR3: CASSPDRAGSYEQYF
DNA: TGTGCCAGCAGCCCCGACAGGGCTGGCTCCTACGAGCAGTACTTC

V: TRBV12-3/TRBV12-4
size: few
D: NA
J: TRBJ2-2
CDR3: CASSLVDSVTGELFF
DNA: TGTGCCAGCAGTTTAGTGGATTCTGTCACCGGGGAGCTGTTTTTT

V: TRBV7-9
size: NA
D: NA
J: TRBJ2-3
CDR3: CASSLRGSATDTQYF
DNA: TGTGCCAGCAGCTTAAGAGGTTCCGCCACAGATACGCAGTATTTT

V: TRBV7-2
size: many
D: NA
J: TRBJ2-1
CDR3: CASSLIGGYYNEQFF
DNA: TGTGCCAGCAGCTTAATAGGGGGGTACTACAATGAGCAGTTCTTC

V: TRBV5-4
size: few
D: TRBD2
J: TRBJ2-1
CDR3: CASSSIAGGSSEQFF
DNA: TGTGCCAGCAGCTCCATAGCGGGGGGCTCGAGTGAGCAGTTCTTC

V: TRBV7-2
size: NA
D: NA
J: TRBJ1-2
CDR3: CASSSQAGTNYGYTF
DNA: TGTGCCAGCAGCTCCCAGGCAGGGACAAACTATGGCTACACCTTC

V: TRBV4-3
size: NA
D: NA
J: TRBJ1-1
CDR3: CASSQVTGNTEAFF
DNA: TGCGCCAGCAGCCAAGTTACAGGGAACACTGAAGCTTTCTTT

V: TRBV25-1
size: NA
D: TRBD1
J: TRBJ2-1
CDR3: CASSAPGTGYNEQFF
DNA: TGTGCCAGCAGTGCCCCGGGGACAGGGTACAATGAGCAGTTCTTC

V: TRBV7-9
size: many
D: NA
J: TRBJ1-1
CDR3: CASSWRGSTEAFF
DNA: TGTGCCAGCAGCTGGAGGGGTTCCACTGAAGCTTTCTTT

V: TRBV7-2
size: NA
D: NA
J: TRBJ2-3
CDR3: CASSLAGGPSTDTQYF
DNA: TGTGCCAGCAGCTTAGCGGGGGGGCCGAGCACAGATACGCAGTATTTT

V: TRBV2
size: NA
D: TRBD1
J: TRBJ1-5
CDR3: CASSYDRGRDQPQHF
DNA: TGTGCCAGCAGTTATGACAGGGGGCGAGATCAGCCCCAGCATTTT

V: TRBV27
size: many
D: NA
J: TRBJ2-3
CDR3: CPWGWALDTQYF
DNA: TGTCCCTGGGGGTGGGCGTTGGATACGCAGTATTTT

V: TRBV6-1
size: few
D: NA
J: TRBJ1-2
CDR3: CASSETGSGYTF
DNA: TGTGCCAGCAGTGAAACGGGGTCTGGCTACACCTTC

V: TRBV7-9
size: NA
D: TRBD2
J: TRBJ2-1
CDR3: CASSPETSGRHGEQFF
DNA: TGTGCCAGCAGCCCCGAGACTAGCGGGAGGCACGGTGAGCAGTTCTTC

V: TRBV6-2/TRBV6-3
size: NA
D: NA
J: TRBJ2-7
CDR3: CASSYRGGNHEQYF
DNA: TGTGCCAGCAGTTACCGAGGGGGGAACCACGAGCAGTACTTC

V: TRBV29-1
size: NA
D: NA
J: TRBJ2-1
CDR3: CSVVRILSSYNEQFF
DNA: TGCAGCGTAGTCAGGATTTTAAGCTCCTACAATGAGCAGTTCTTC

V: TRBV6-5
size: NA
D: NA
J: TRBJ1-5
CDR3: CASSYRIQGQPQHF
DNA: TGTGCCAGCAGTTACCGTATACAGGGCCAGCCCCAGCATTTT

V: TRBV19
size: few
D: NA
J: TRBJ1-6
CDR3: CASSIRGDNSPLHF
DNA: TGTGCCAGTAGCATCAGGGGCGATAATTCACCCCTCCACTTT

V: TRBV6-5
size: few
D: NA
J: TRBJ2-7
CDR3: CASSYFGGNYEQYF
DNA: TGTGCCAGCAGTTACTTCGGAGGGAACTACGAGCAGTACTTC

V: TRBV4-3
size: NA
D: NA
J: TRBJ2-1
CDR3: CASSQVSHSYNEQFF
DNA: TGCGCCAGCAGCCAAGTCTCGCACTCCTACAATGAGCAGTTCTTC

V: TRBV7-2
size: many
D: NA
J: TRBJ2-3
CDR3: CASSLTSIRDTQYF
DNA: TGTGCCAGCAGCTTAACTAGCATTAGAGATACGCAGTATTTT

V: TRBV7-2
size: many
D: TRBD2
J: TRBJ2-3
CDR3: CASSLSGAGGTDTQYF
DNA: TGTGCCAGCTCCCTCTCGGGGGCGGGGGGGACAGATACGCAGTATTTT

V: TRBV4-1
size: few
D: TRBD1
J: TRBJ2-3
CDR3: CASSRFQQGPDTQYF
DNA: TGCGCCAGCAGTCGCTTTCAACAGGGGCCAGATACGCAGTATTTT

V: TRBV7-2
size: NA
D: NA
J: TRBJ2-3
CDR3: CASSLIVWDSTDTQYF
DNA: TGTGCCAGCAGCTTAATCGTGTGGGACAGCACAGATACGCAGTATTTT

V: TRBV11-2
size: few
D: NA
J: TRBJ2-4
CDR3: CASSQTDPKGIQYF
DNA: TGTGCCAGCAGCCAAACGGACCCTAAGGGCATTCAGTACTTC